Below, 21 T cell receptor beta chains from the same sample are listed, as sequenced in a study of T cells after yellow fever vaccination. TCRdb reanalysed the 5' RACE reads using MiXCR and keeps one entry per CDR3 protein. The sample contains 450,000 to 600,000 distinct CDR3 sequences, about a sixth of which appear only once. Specimen: PBMCs, collected 5 days after the first yellow fever vaccination. Receptors originate from a man aged 18 to 29 who received the YFV17D yellow fever vaccine.

The V gene is TRBV19, the J gene TRBJ1-2, with TRBD1 identical over 7 bases. The CDR3 has 16 residues. Germline V gene sequence: CDR1 LNHDA, CDR2 SQIVND (reference sequence). V trimming: 9 bases; J trimming: 8 bases; junction bases outside the gene matches: 21. In DNA form, the CDR3 reads TGTGCCAGCAGTTCCGAATCTTCAGGGGGAGATAAGGGCTACACCTTC. This sequence encodes CASSSESSGGDKGYTF.

This clonotype came up a few times. The rearrangement links TRBV27 to TRBJ1-4; the D is unclear. This CDR3 spans 17 amino acids. The V gene's germline CDR1 is MNHEY and CDR2 SMNVEV (reference sequence). The ends were cut back, 5 bases at V and 3 bases at J, with 19 bases in the middle. CDR3 protein: CASSPYPTLGSNEKLFF. The CDR3 DNA sequence: TGTGCCAGCAGTCCCTACCCCACCTTGGGGTCTAATGAAAAACTGTTTTTT.

The genes are TRBV5-1 and TRBJ1-1; D uncertain. V gave up 4 bases and J gave up 5 bases, with 18 bases separating them. This CDR3 has 15 residues. Germline V lookup: CDR1 SGHRS, CDR2 YFSETQ. CDR3 in DNA: TGCGCCAGCAGCCCGGGGTCCCATGAATGGACTGAAGCTTTCTTT. Translation gives CASSPGSHEWTEAFF.

The chain employs TRBV2 and TRBJ2-5, with D tentatively TRBD2 (6 bases). CDR3 length equals 13 residues. Trimming shortened V by 8 bases and J by 5 bases, and 15 bases separated the two germline ends. CDR1 and CDR2 (germline): SNHLY, FYNNEI. The CDR3 here is CASGGTAGETQYF. For the CDR3, the DNA is TGTGCCAGCGGGGGGACCGCCGGTGAGACCCAGTACTTC. Supplemented by reference TRBV2 and TRBJ2-5, the full variable domain reads EPEVTQTPSHQVTQMGQEVILRCVPISNHLYFYWYRQILGQKVEFLVSFYNNEISEKSEIFDDQFSVERPDGSNFTLKIRSTKLEDSAMYFCASGGTAGETQYFGPGTRLLVL.

The rearrangement joins TRBV27 to TRBJ2-3, with unresolved D. Germline CDR1 and CDR2: MNHEY and SMNVEV (reference sequence). The length of the CDR3 is 14 residues. The germline V and J ends were trimmed by 3 bases and 2 bases, with 9 bases remaining between them. CDR3 nucleotides: TGTGCCAGCAGTTTGTCCCACAACACAGATACGCAGTATTTT. It translates to CASSLSHNTDTQYF.

The chain uses TRBV20-1 and TRBJ2-2; TRBD2 might be the D (6 bases). Trimming removed 3 bases from V and 6 bases from J, with 11 bases in between. The CDR3 extends over 13 amino acids. Germline assignment: CDR1 DFQATT and CDR2 SNEGSKA (reference sequence). The CDR3 coding sequence is TGCAGTGCTAGGGTGCGGGGAGCCGGGGAGCTGTTTTTT. Residues: CSARVRGAGELFF.

The chain combines TRBV2 with TRBJ2-7; TRBD2 might be the D (6 bases). Germline assignment: CDR1 SNHLY and CDR2 FYNNEI. The CDR3 is 16 residues long. Trimming removed 8 bases from V and 0 bases from J, with 20 bases in between. CDR3 protein: CASHFGGSFDSYEQYF. The CDR3 coding sequence is TGTGCCAGCCACTTCGGGGGATCGTTCGACTCCTACGAGCAGTACTTC.

This chain connects TRBV6-1 to TRBJ2-3; the D gene is possibly TRBD2 (6 bases). The germline V gene encodes CDR1 MNHNS and CDR2 SASEGT. The CDR3 loop spans 14 amino acids. Trimming took off 7 bases at V and 2 bases at J, with 13 bases between the two ends. The CDR3 is CASTLGLYTDTQYF. CDR3 bases: TGTGCCAGCACATTGGGACTCTACACAGATACGCAGTATTTT.

Only a few counts were recorded for this clonotype. V gene TRBV12-3 or TRBV12-4 combines with J gene TRBJ2-2, with D hard to call. The V end was cut by 5 bases, the J end by 6 bases, with 13 bases between. The CDR3 runs to 14 residues. The CDR3 region is CASSHYLRAGELFF. DNA for the CDR3: TGTGCCAGCAGTCACTATCTGCGTGCCGGGGAGCTGTTTTTT.

Written as DNA, the CDR3 is TGTGCCTGGAGTGTACCAGGAACTGAAGCTTTCTTT. Encoded protein: CAWSVPGTEAFF. The chain links TRBV30 to TRBJ1-1; D gene unclear. V lost 0 bases to trimming and J lost 5 bases, with 7 bases between them. The CDR3 is 12 amino acids. Germline CDR1 is GTSNPN and CDR2 is SVGIG (reference sequence).

The chain employs TRBV4-3 and TRBJ1-6; D gene unclear. The length of the CDR3 is 17 residues. V gave up 3 bases and J gave up 5 bases, with 17 bases separating them. Per the germline V gene, CDR1 is LGHNA and CDR2 is YSLEER. CDR3 sequence: CASSQLYGGLDNSPLHF. Written as DNA, the CDR3 is TGCGCCAGCAGCCAGCTTTACGGTGGACTGGATAATTCACCCCTCCACTTT.

At least ten counts were recorded for this clonotype. The chain couples TRBV9 to TRBJ2-1, with TRBD2 as a possible D gene (5 bases). The V gene lost 7 bases and the J gene lost 4 bases, with 15 bases spanning the gap. The CDR3 spans 14 residues. Germline V gene data show CDR1 as SGDLS and CDR2 as YYNGEE. CDR3 DNA sequence: TGTGCCAGCGGAGGATACAGCACTTACAATGAGCAGTTCTTC. It translates to CASGGYSTYNEQFF.

The rearrangement joins TRBV12-3 or TRBV12-4 to TRBJ1-6; 11 nucleotides agree with TRBD1. The CDR3 extends over 14 amino acids. Germline trimming cut 8 bases from V and 7 bases from J; bases unmatched to any gene: 4. The chain's CDR3 is CASCRDRGNSPLHF. CDR3 sequence (DNA): TGTGCCAGCTGCCGGGACAGGGGGAATTCACCCCTCCACTTT.

This clonotype turned up a few times. The rearrangement uses TRBV7-9 and TRBJ2-5; weak D call: TRBD2 (6 bases). Per germline, CDR1 SEHNR and CDR2 FQNEAQ (reference sequence). V was clipped by 4 bases and J by 7 bases, with 13 bases between them. The CDR3 runs 13 residues. The CDR3 reads CASSWDDGGTQYF. The CDR3 coding sequence is TGTGCCAGCAGCTGGGATGACGGGGGGACCCAGTACTTC.

In its sample, this clonotype was seen a few times. The rearrangement links TRBV5-1 to TRBJ2-3; 10 nucleotides line up with TRBD2. V shed 0 bases and J 6 bases; nucleotides not matched to a gene: 10. Germline CDR1 is SGHRS and CDR2 is YFSETQ. The CDR3 length is 17 residues. The CDR3 region is CASSLGLAGVPGDTQYF. The CDR3 region has the DNA TGCGCCAGCAGCTTGGGTCTAGCGGGGGTTCCAGGGGATACGCAGTATTTT.

This chain connects TRBV7-9 to TRBJ2-1; D might be TRBD1 (6 bases). The CDR3 loop spans 15 amino acids. V gave up 5 bases and J gave up 5 bases, with 16 bases separating them. Looked up from germline, CDR1 is SEHNR and CDR2 is FQNEAQ (reference sequence). The CDR3 DNA reads as TGTGCCAGCAGCCAAGGGACACATTGGAACAATGAGCAGTTCTTC. This codes for CASSQGTHWNNEQFF. Variable domain in full (rest from reference TRBV7-9 and TRBJ2-1): DTGVSQNPRHKITKRGQNVTFRCDPISEHNRLYWYRQTLGQGPEFLTYFQNEAQLEKSRLLSDRFSAERPKGSFSTLEIQRTEQGDSAMYLCASSQGTHWNNEQFFGPGTRLTVL.

The chain links TRBV12-3 or TRBV12-4 to TRBJ2-7; 9 bases map to TRBD1. The CDR3 is 14 amino acids. J gave up 3 bases and V 5 bases, and 5 bases lay outside the gene matches. For the CDR3, the DNA is TGTGCCAGCAGTCCGGGGACAGGGCGCTACGAGCAGTACGTC. It codes for CASSPGTGRYEQYV.

The chain carries TRBV7-2 and TRBJ1-2; the match to TRBD1 covers 7 bases. CDR1 is SGHTA, CDR2 FQGNSA, per germline. The CDR3 runs 13 residues. The ends lost 5 bases at V and 7 bases at J; junction bases unmatched: 7. The CDR3 region has the DNA TGTGCCAGCAGCACCGGACAGGAGAGTGGCTACACCTTC. It codes for CASSTGQESGYTF. Drawing the rest from reference TRBV7-2 and TRBJ1-2, the complete variable domain is GAGVSQSPSNKVTEKGKDVELRCDPISGHTALYWYRQSLGQGLEFLIYFQGNSAPDKSGLPSDRFSAERTGGSVSTLTIQRTQQEDSAVYLCASSTGQESGYTFGSGTRLTVV.

This sequence joins TRBV12-3 or TRBV12-4 and TRBJ1-3; tentative D call: TRBD1 (5 bases). Trimming pared 8 bases from V and 1 base from J, leaving 12 bases between. The CDR3 is 14 amino acids. CDR3 nucleotide sequence: TGTGCCAGCGGCTACTGGGGGTCTGGAAACACCATATATTTT. It translates to CASGYWGSGNTIYF.

Only a few counts were recorded for this clonotype. V and J are TRBV7-3 and TRBJ2-5, with a tentative D call TRBD2 (7 bases). V lost 1 base and J 3 bases, leaving 15 bases between the germline ends. Germline CDR1 and CDR2: SGHTA and FQGTGA. The CDR3 is made up of 16 amino acids. The CDR3 loop reads CASSLRGGGVKETQYF. The CDR3 DNA follows: TGTGCCAGCAGCTTAAGGGGGGGCGGGGTAAAAGAGACCCAGTACTTC. Looking up the rest from reference TRBV7-3 and TRBJ2-5 gives the full variable domain: GAGVSQTPSNKVTEKGKYVELRCDPISGHTALYWYRQSLGQGPEFLIYFQGTGAADDSGLPNDRFFAVRPEGSVSTLKIQRTERGDSAVYLCASSLRGGGVKETQYFGPGTRLLVL.

This clonotype was detected a few times. This chain joins TRBV9 and TRBJ2-5; 7 bases are shared with TRBD2. V trimming: 2 bases; J trimming: 4 bases; junction bases outside the gene matches: 5. The CDR3 extends over 14 amino acids. Germline assignment: CDR1 SGDLS and CDR2 YYNGEE. The CDR3 is CASSVQRGGETQYF. CDR3 bases: TGTGCCAGCAGCGTTCAGCGGGGAGGAGAGACCCAGTACTTC.